The 24 T cell receptor beta chains below come from one sample, sequenced in a study of Ad26.COV2.S vaccination and SARS-CoV-2 variants. Specified treatment: some 19 received Ad26.COV2.S at low or high dose, single or two shots; several received placebo; per-sample allocation not given. Each sample was drawn 63 days after the first injection (of vaccine or placebo). TCRdb's table, derived via immunoSEQ multiplex PCR, lists solely in-frame clones and lacks some. The table has 200,000 to 300,000 clones, roughly 88% seen once. Sequenced here: peripheral blood, sampled in a trial of Ad26.COV2.S vaccine versus placebo. The source of these receptors is a person between 18 and 65 years old who received the Ad26.COV2.S COVID-19 vaccine or a placebo.

The chain couples TRBV4-3 to TRBJ1-6; D not certain. Per the germline V gene, CDR1 is LGHNA and CDR2 is YSLEER. The V end was cut by 1 base, the J end by 7 bases, with 11 bases between. The CDR3 totals 15 residues. The CDR3 bases are TGCGCCAGCAGCCAAGCCCTAGCGGAGAATTCACCCCTCCACTTT. It is translated as CASSQALAENSPLHF.

The genes are TRBV7-2 and TRBJ1-3; tentative D call: TRBD1 (5 bases). V gave up 3 bases and J gave up 4 bases, with 16 bases separating them. Per germline, CDR1 SGHTA and CDR2 FQGNSA. The CDR3 has 16 amino acids. Here the CDR3 DNA reads TGTGCCAGCAGCTTGGGGGGGGTAACTGTGGGAAACACCATATATTTT. Translating it yields CASSLGGVTVGNTIYF.

The chain carries TRBV5-6 and TRBJ2-7, with 10 positions matching TRBD1. The CDR3 spans 15 residues. Losses at the gene ends were 2 bases for V and 3 bases for J; bases not matched to a gene: 5. CDR1 and CDR2 from the germline V gene are SGHDT and YYEEEE. The CDR3 spells CASSFPGQGHYEQYF. The CDR3 bases are TGTGCCAGCAGCTTTCCGGGACAGGGGCACTACGAGCAGTACTTC.

In nucleotides, the CDR3 is TGTGCCAGCAGTTTGGCTAGCGGGGGCAAAAGGGGCGGGGAGCTGTTTTTT. As protein: CASSLASGGKRGGELFF. The chain recombines TRBV27 with TRBJ2-2; 10 bases are shared with TRBD2. The CDR3 runs 17 residues. Germline trimming cut 3 bases from V and 7 bases from J; bases unmatched to any gene: 11. Germline CDR1 MNHEY, CDR2 SMNVEV (reference sequence).

The chain uses TRBV14 and TRBJ1-2, with a tentative D call TRBD1 (5 bases). Germline V gene sequence: CDR1 SGHDN, CDR2 FVKESK. V was shortened by 4 bases and J by 8 bases, with 11 bases between the two germline ends. This CDR3 is built from 12 residues. The CDR3 DNA reads TGTGCCAGCAGCCCTGGGGAGGGGGGCTACACCTTC. It codes for CASSPGEGGYTF.

This clone has only one observation. The chain carries TRBV11-2 and TRBJ2-4; no firm D call. Germline V lookup: CDR1 SGHAT, CDR2 FQNNGV. The CDR3 runs to 14 residues. V dropped 5 bases and J dropped 5 bases, with 13 bases sitting between them. The CDR3 DNA reads as TGTGCCAGCAGCGGTAGAAAGCACCAAAACATTCAGTACTTC. Translating gives CASSGRKHQNIQYF.

The gene calls are TRBV9 and TRBJ1-1, with 7 bases aligning to TRBD1. This CDR3 comprises 17 residues. Germline trimming cut 2 bases from V and 4 bases from J; bases unmatched to any gene: 14. Looked up from germline, CDR1 is SGDLS and CDR2 is YYNGEE. CDR3 bases: TGTGCCAGCAGCGTTCACAGGGGCCTCGGGCTTGGCACTGAAGCTTTCTTT. Amino acids: CASSVHRGLGLGTEAFF.

The chain links TRBV6-5 to TRBJ2-7; a possible D gene is TRBD1 (7 bases). The CDR3 consists of 15 residues. Germline lookup yields CDR1 MNHEY and CDR2 SVGAGI. V lost 6 bases to trimming and J lost 4 bases, with 19 bases between them. The CDR3 sequence: CASSPGSGGLYEQYF. DNA of the CDR3: TGTGCCAGCAGCCCGGGTTCAGGGGGACTGTACGAGCAGTACTTC.

The rearrangement uses TRBV14 and TRBJ1-1, with D unclear. Trimming left V 1 base short and J 2 bases short, with 2 bases between. The CDR3 is 12 residues long. Looked up from germline, CDR1 is SGHDN and CDR2 is FVKESK. In DNA, the CDR3 is TGTGCCAGCAGCCAAGTTAACACTGAAGCTTTCTTT. It translates to CASSQVNTEAFF.

The chain carries TRBV19 and TRBJ2-3, with D hard to call. The ends were cut back, 7 bases at V and 2 bases at J, with 22 bases in the middle. CDR1 LNHDA and CDR2 SQIVND come from the germline V gene (reference sequence). This CDR3 has 17 residues. CDR3 DNA: TGTGCCAGTACCAATAAAGCCCGCCTAGGGATCACAGATACGCAGTATTTT. It encodes CASTNKARLGITDTQYF. Supplemented by reference TRBV19 and TRBJ2-3, the full variable domain reads DGGITQSPKYLFRKEGQNVTLSCEQNLNHDAMYWYRQDPGQGLRLIYYSQIVNDFQKGDIAEGYSVSREKKESFPLTVTSAQKNPTAFYLCASTNKARLGITDTQYFGPGTRLTVL.

This clone was counted only a few times. The chain employs TRBV28 and TRBJ2-5, with D perhaps given as TRBD1 or TRBD2 (5 bases each). This CDR3 spans 15 amino acids. CDR1 and CDR2 from the germline V gene are MDHEN and SYDVKM. V lost 8 bases, J lost 1 base, and 17 bases lay in between. The CDR3 sequence: CASAAPGPSQETQYF. CDR3 coding DNA: TGTGCCAGCGCTGCACCGGGACCCTCCCAAGAGACCCAGTACTTC.

This rearrangement joins TRBV18 to TRBJ1-4, with TRBD1 as a possible D gene (5 bases). V gave up 2 bases and J gave up 8 bases, with 15 bases separating them. Germline loops: CDR1 KGHSH, CDR2 LQKENI. The CDR3 totals 15 residues. The CDR3 region is CASSPMGTSDEKLFF. In DNA, the CDR3 is TGTGCCAGCTCACCAATGGGGACTTCGGACGAAAAACTGTTTTTT. The full variable domain, rest sourced from reference TRBV18 and TRBJ1-4, is NAGVMQNPRHLVRRRGQEARLRCSPMKGHSHVYWYRQLPEEGLKFMVYLQKENIIDESGMPKERFSAEFPKEGPSILRIQQVVRGDSAAYFCASSPMGTSDEKLFFGSGTQLSVL.

This chain uses TRBV30 with TRBJ2-2, with D perhaps TRBD1 or TRBD2 (6 bases each). The V and J ends lost 7 bases and 2 bases respectively, with 14 bases between them. Germline V gene lookup returns CDR1 GTSNPN and CDR2 SVGIG (reference sequence). The CDR3 is made up of 14 amino acids. The CDR3 loop is CALTKGGNTGELFF. The DNA for the CDR3 is TGTGCCTTGACTAAGGGGGGAAACACCGGGGAGCTGTTTTTT.

The table lists this clone with a count of one. The J gene is TRBJ2-3, the V gene TRBV2, with 8 bases aligning to TRBD1. With 6 bases clipped from V and 3 bases from J, the junction kept 8 bases outside the gene matches. CDR3 length: 15 residues. From germline, CDR1 is SNHLY and CDR2 FYNNEI. The CDR3 protein is CASREQGGQTDTQYF. The CDR3 region has the DNA TGTGCCAGCAGGGAACAGGGGGGACAAACAGATACGCAGTATTTT.

The rearrangement joins TRBV30 to TRBJ1-5; D is ambiguous. This CDR3 contains 13 residues. With 0 bases removed from V and 11 bases from J, the gap between germline ends came to 14 bases. CDR1 and CDR2 (germline): GTSNPN, SVGIG (reference sequence). CDR3 nucleotides: TGTGCCTGGAGTGTGGTAGGGTCCGGAGCCCAGCATTTT. Amino acids: CAWSVVGSGAQHF.

This clone occurred once. The V gene is TRBV15, the J gene TRBJ1-5; tentative D call: TRBD1 (5 bases). Germline V gives CDR1 LNHNV, CDR2 YYDKDF (reference sequence). The ends were cut back, 5 bases at V and 3 bases at J, with 17 bases in the middle. CDR3 length: 16 residues. CDR3 coding DNA: TGTGCCACCAGCGTGGACCCCGGCGGGACCAATCAGCCCCAGCATTTT. It codes for CATSVDPGGTNQPQHF. Filled out from reference TRBV15 and TRBJ1-5, the complete variable domain reads DAMVIQNPRYQVTQFGKPVTLSCSQTLNHNVMYWYQQKSSQAPKLLFHYYDKDFNNEADTPDNFQSRRPNTSFCFLDIRSPGLGDTAMYLCATSVDPGGTNQPQHFGDGTRLSIL.

The V call is TRBV28, the J call TRBJ2-5; TRBD2 matches at 9 bases. Germline-derived CDR1 and CDR2 are MDHEN and SYDVKM. The V segment lost 3 bases and the J segment 5 bases; nucleotides outside the gene matches: 7. CDR3 size: 15 residues. CDR3 residues: CASSFLAGAGETQYF. The CDR3 DNA follows: TGTGCCAGCAGTTTCTTAGCGGGAGCGGGTGAGACCCAGTACTTC.

This sequence joins TRBV27 and TRBJ2-3; TRBD1 agrees at 7 bases. The V gene end was trimmed by 4 bases and the J gene end by 1 base; junction bases not matched to a gene: 8. CDR1 is MNHEY, CDR2 SMNVEV, per germline (reference sequence). The CDR3 totals 16 residues. In DNA form, the CDR3 reads TGTGCCAGCAGTTCCCACAACAGGGGACGCACAGATACGCAGTATTTT. This translates into CASSSHNRGRTDTQYF.

This chain joins TRBV18 and TRBJ2-5, with D tentatively TRBD1 (5 bases). The V end lost 4 bases, the J end lost 2 bases, and 5 bases lay between the germline ends. The CDR3 has 12 residues. Germline-derived CDR1 and CDR2 are KGHSH and LQKENI. The CDR3 spells CASSRQQETQYF. For the CDR3, the DNA is TGTGCCAGCTCACGACAGCAAGAGACCCAGTACTTC.

The V and J genes are TRBV5-4 and TRBJ2-3; 11 bases are a match to TRBD2. The CDR3 spans 20 residues. The germline CDR1 and CDR2 sequences are SGHNT and YYREEE (reference sequence). V dropped 0 bases and J dropped 1; count of bases not matched to a gene: 13. DNA of the CDR3: TGTGCCAGCAGCTTGGACCCCATCCCTACTAGCGGGGGCCGCACAGATACGCAGTATTTT. This gives the protein CASSLDPIPTSGGRTDTQYF.

In its sample, this clone was seen a few times. The chain is built from TRBV24-1 and TRBJ2-5; the D call may be TRBD1 or TRBD2 (6 bases each). Germline CDR1 KGHDR, CDR2 SFDVKD. V was shortened by 4 bases and J by 5 bases, with 16 bases between the two germline ends. CDR3 length: 15 amino acids. CDR3 loop: CATSEGGALGETQYF. The CDR3 region has the DNA TGTGCCACCAGTGAGGGGGGCGCCCTTGGGGAGACCCAGTACTTC.

The chain recombines TRBV27 with TRBJ2-7; TRBD1 is a possible D gene (6 bases). CDR3 size: 15 residues. Germline loops: CDR1 MNHEY, CDR2 SMNVEV (reference sequence). The V and J ends lost 3 bases and 1 base respectively, with 13 bases between them. CDR3 region: CASSFYLGQSYEQYF. DNA of the CDR3: TGTGCCAGCAGTTTCTACTTAGGACAGTCCTACGAGCAGTACTTC.

This chain connects TRBV27 to TRBJ2-7, with TRBD2 matching over 7 bases. In germline, CDR1 is MNHEY, CDR2 SMNVEV (reference sequence). The J segment lost 0 bases and the V segment lost 5 bases, leaving 4 bases of the junction unmatched. The CDR3 totals 14 residues. In DNA form, the CDR3 reads TGTGCCAGCAGTGCGGGAGCTATCTCCTACGAGCAGTACTTC. It yields the protein CASSAGAISYEQYF.

The chain has TRBV7-3 and TRBJ2-2, with a weak D call TRBD2 (5 bases). Trimming removed 5 bases at V and 3 bases at J, with 19 bases between. Germline V gives CDR1 SGHTA, CDR2 FQGTGA. The CDR3 length is 17 residues. The CDR3 region is CASSANRLAADTGELFF. CDR3 bases: TGTGCCAGCAGCGCTAATCGGCTGGCAGCGGACACCGGGGAGCTGTTTTTT.